Below, 32 T cell receptor beta chains from the same sample are listed, as sequenced in a study of cytotoxic CD8 clonotypes in ibrutinib-treated CLL (dated by TCRdb to the early 2020s). Library construction relied on the immunoSEQ multiplex PCR assay. The immuneACCESS repertoire file appears here via TCRdb, limited to in-frame rearrangements. These files lack a portion of the clones; in checked studies, under half of the deficit traces to unresolved V genes, and the cause of the others is not known. Across this sample there are around 310,000 clones, with roughly 79% seen only once. The ten largest clones represent 6.5% to 8.5% of the sample. The sequencing used PBMCs, collected before ibrutinib treatment. Every receptor here comes from a human donor with chronic lymphocytic leukemia.

V gene TRBV2 combines with J gene TRBJ1-1; the D is unclear. Germline CDR1 is SNHLY and CDR2 is FYNNEI. V dropped 7 bases and J dropped 1 base, with 13 bases sitting between them. The length of the CDR3 is 14 residues. DNA for the CDR3: TGTGCCAGCACCATACTTACACAGAACACTGAAGCTTTCTTT. It specifies CASTILTQNTEAFF.

This chain links TRBV27 with TRBJ2-3; 16 nucleotides line up with TRBD2. V was pared by 0 bases and J by 0 bases, with 3 bases of the junction left unmatched. The CDR3 spans 19 residues. The V gene's germline CDR1 is MNHEY and CDR2 SMNVEV (reference sequence). Written as DNA, the CDR3 is TGTGCCAGCAGTTTATCGGGACTAGCGGGAGGGATCAGCACAGATACGCAGTATTTT. Encoded protein: CASSLSGLAGGISTDTQYF.

This chain uses TRBV29-1 with TRBJ2-1, with 9 positions matching TRBD1. There are 13 residues in the CDR3. The V gene's germline CDR1 is SQVTM and CDR2 ANQGSEA. Losses at the gene ends were 4 bases for V and 6 bases for J; bases not matched to a gene: 4. The CDR3 protein is CSVVTGGINEQFF. CDR3 nucleotides: TGCAGCGTTGTGACAGGGGGGATCAATGAGCAGTTCTTC.

The V call is TRBV29-1, the J call TRBJ1-5, with 8 bases matching TRBD1. The V gene's germline CDR1 is SQVTM and CDR2 ANQGSEA. This CDR3 is 16 amino acids long. V lost 7 bases and J lost 4; bases outside the gene matches: 15. The CDR3 spells CSASKGQGVGNQPQHF. CDR3 in DNA: TGCAGCGCTTCAAAAGGACAGGGAGTAGGAAATCAGCCCCAGCATTTT. Together with reference TRBV29-1 and TRBJ1-5, the CDR3 gives the full variable domain: SAVISQKPSRDICQRGTSLTIQCQVDSQVTMMFWYRQQPGQSLTLIATANQGSEATYESGFVIDKFPISRPNLTFSTLTVSNMSPEDSSIYLCSASKGQGVGNQPQHFGDGTRLSIL.

The chain employs TRBV7-9 and TRBJ1-2; the D gene is possibly TRBD1 (5 bases). Germline V lookup: CDR1 SEHNR, CDR2 FQNEAQ (reference sequence). Trimming stripped 5 bases from V and 3 bases from J, with 7 bases between. This CDR3 has 12 amino acids. CDR3 protein: CASSRGDYGYTF. Here the CDR3 DNA reads TGTGCCAGCAGCAGGGGAGACTATGGCTACACCTTC.

This clone was counted once. This rearrangement joins TRBV6-5 to TRBJ1-1; D unclear. The germline V gene encodes CDR1 MNHEY and CDR2 SVGAGI. The V gene lost 11 bases and the J gene lost 4 bases, with 11 bases spanning the gap. The CDR3 totals 11 residues. The CDR3 sequence: CAGNRGTEAFF. The DNA of the CDR3 is TGTGCCGGCAATCGTGGCACTGAAGCTTTCTTT.

This chain connects TRBV5-1 to TRBJ2-1; maybe TRBD2 (5 bases). Trimming cost V 0 bases and J 5 bases, with 9 bases left between them. The CDR3 is made up of 14 amino acids. CDR1 SGHRS and CDR2 YFSETQ come from the germline V gene. DNA for the CDR3: TGCGCCAGCAGCTTGGCGCTAGCTAACAATGAGCAGTTCTTC. It yields the protein CASSLALANNEQFF.

Concerning this clone itself: An end of the junction does not agree with germline; a read error may underlie this. The chain recombines TRBV7-7 with TRBJ2-1; D possibly matches TRBD1 or TRBD2 (6 bases each). The CDR3 consists of 16 residues. CDR1 SSHAT and CDR2 FNYEAQ come from the germline V gene (reference sequence). Here the CDR3 DNA reads TGTGCTAGCAGCTTAAATTTGGGGGGCGCGCACAATGAGCAGTTCTTC. Translated, it gives CASSLNLGGAHNEQFF.

This clone showed up just a few times. A much bigger clone sits one base away, suggesting this may be a read error. Other DNA sequences from this sample encode an identical CDR3 as well. This chain joins TRBV30 and TRBJ1-1; unclear D gene. CDR1 is GTSNPN, CDR2 SVGIG, per germline (reference sequence). V lost 0 bases to trimming and J lost 1 base, with 6 bases between them. This CDR3 contains 13 residues. CDR3 sequence: CAWSVRGNTEAFF. In DNA, the CDR3 is TGTGCCTGGAGTGTACGGGGGAACACTGAAGCTTTCTTT.

For the CDR3, the DNA is TGCAGTGCAGCGTATAACTATGGCTACACCTTC. The encoded protein is CSAAYNYGYTF. The chain recombines TRBV20-1 with TRBJ1-2; D not resolved. The CDR3 is 11 amino acids. Germline V lookup: CDR1 DFQATT, CDR2 SNEGSKA (reference sequence). The germline V and J ends were trimmed by 6 bases and 1 base, with 6 bases remaining between them.

The chain uses TRBV15 and TRBJ1-5; 8 positions agree with TRBD1. The V and J ends lost 0 bases and 2 bases, in that order; junction bases with no gene match: 0. CDR1 LNHNV and CDR2 YYDKDF come from the germline V gene (reference sequence). The CDR3 is 15 residues long. In DNA form, the CDR3 reads TGTGCCACCAGCAGAGAGACAGGGGGCAATCAGCCCCAGCATTTT. It yields the protein CATSRETGGNQPQHF.

The chain is built from TRBV30 and TRBJ2-7; D remains ambiguous. The germline V gene has CDR1 GTSNPN and CDR2 SVGIG (reference sequence). The CDR3 extends over 15 amino acids. V dropped 5 bases and J dropped 3 bases, with 20 bases sitting between them. CDR3 sequence reads: CAWGRRRAGSYEQYF. Here the CDR3 DNA reads TGTGCCTGGGGGCGTCGAAGAGCTGGCAGCTACGAGCAGTACTTC.

The chain combines TRBV5-1 with TRBJ2-2, with D unresolved. Germline V gene sequence: CDR1 SGHRS, CDR2 YFSETQ. This CDR3 region has 15 residues. Deletions cut 1 base from V and 4 bases from J, with 11 bases between. This chain's CDR3 is CASSLIQAFTGELFF. The CDR3 nucleotides read TGCGCCAGCAGCTTGATCCAGGCCTTCACCGGGGAGCTGTTTTTT.

The rearrangement uses TRBV4-2 and TRBJ2-7; 11 bases agree with TRBD2. This CDR3 is 16 amino acids long. Germline CDR1 is LGHNA and CDR2 is YNFKEQ. V lost 1 base, J lost 3 bases, and 5 bases stayed unmatched. The DNA for the CDR3 is TGTGCCAGCAGCCAAGGGTTAGCGGGAGGGGACTACGAGCAGTACTTC. It translates to CASSQGLAGGDYEQYF.

This clone was counted between two and nine times. Other DNA sequences in this specimen translate into the identical CDR3. The chain recombines TRBV7-2 with TRBJ1-1; D is uncertain. The CDR3 is 13 residues long. CDR1 SGHTA and CDR2 FQGNSA come from the germline V gene. Trimming took off 0 bases at V and 1 base at J, with 3 bases between the two ends. CDR3 nucleotides: TGTGCCAGCAGCTTAGCACAGAACACTGAAGCTTTCTTT. It specifies CASSLAQNTEAFF. The full variable domain, in which reference TRBV7-2 and TRBJ1-1 provide the parts outside the CDR3, is GAGVSQSPSNKVTEKGKDVELRCDPISGHTALYWYRQSLGQGLEFLIYFQGNSAPDKSGLPSDRFSAERTGGSVSTLTIQRTQQEDSAVYLCASSLAQNTEAFFGQGTRLTVV.

This clone was recorded a few times. The chain is built from TRBV11-2 and TRBJ2-7; D perhaps matches TRBD2 (6 bases). The V gene's germline CDR1 is SGHAT and CDR2 FQNNGV. The germline V and J ends were trimmed by 5 bases and 3 bases, with 14 bases remaining between them. The CDR3 loop spans 14 amino acids. The CDR3 loop reads CASSPRRGLYEQYF. CDR3 nucleotides: TGTGCCAGCAGCCCCAGACGGGGACTCTACGAGCAGTACTTC. The whole variable domain, filled in from reference TRBV11-2 and TRBJ2-7, reads EAGVAQSPRYKIIEKRQSVAFWCNPISGHATLYWYQQILGQGPKLLIQFQNNGVVDDSQLPKDRFSAERLKGVDSTLKIQPAKLEDSAVYLCASSPRRGLYEQYFGPGTRLTVT.

The DNA of the CDR3 is TGTGCCAGCAGTCCCAGGGTGGGCACTGAAGCTTTCTTT. Its translation: CASSPRVGTEAFF. The chain recombines TRBV6-5 with TRBJ1-1; D is perhaps TRBD1 (5 bases). CDR3 size: 13 residues. The germline V and J ends were trimmed by 5 bases and 4 bases, with 11 bases remaining between them. Germline V gene data show CDR1 as MNHEY and CDR2 as SVGAGI.

The chain joins TRBV28 to TRBJ2-7; no firm D call. Between the trimmed V and J ends, which lost 6 bases and 3 bases, there was a span of 15 bases. CDR3 size: 14 residues. CDR1 and CDR2 (germline): MDHEN, SYDVKM. The CDR3 spells CASSQTTWGYEQYF. The CDR3 region has the DNA TGTGCCAGCAGCCAAACAACGTGGGGCTACGAGCAGTACTTC.

The chain couples TRBV5-6 to TRBJ1-4; TRBD1 agrees at 7 bases. Germline V gene data show CDR1 as SGHDT and CDR2 as YYEEEE. This CDR3 comprises 17 residues. Trimming took 4 bases from V and 2 from J; bases not matched to a gene: 11. The CDR3, as DNA: TGTGCCAGCAGCCTTGGTTCAAACAGGGGCACTAATGAAAAACTGTTTTTT. Residues: CASSLGSNRGTNEKLFF. Full variable domain (outside the CDR3, taken from reference TRBV5-6 and TRBJ1-4): DAGVTQSPTHLIKTRGQQVTLRCSPKSGHDTVSWYQQALGQGPQFIFQYYEEEERQRGNFPDRFSGHQFPNYSSELNVNALLLGDSALYLCASSLGSNRGTNEKLFFGSGTQLSVL.

The chain combines TRBV2 with TRBJ1-4; 11 positions agree with TRBD1. With V trimmed by 6 bases and J by 4 bases, 1 base remained unmatched. This CDR3 spans 14 amino acids. From germline, CDR1 is SNHLY and CDR2 FYNNEI. CDR3 sequence reads: CASRGTGGNEKLFF. The CDR3, as DNA: TGTGCCAGCAGGGGGACAGGGGGTAATGAAAAACTGTTTTTT. Full variable domain (missing parts from reference TRBV2 and TRBJ1-4): EPEVTQTPSHQVTQMGQEVILRCVPISNHLYFYWYRQILGQKVEFLVSFYNNEISEKSEIFDDQFSVERPDGSNFTLKIRSTKLEDSAMYFCASRGTGGNEKLFFGSGTQLSVL.

This clone was seen only once. The chain uses TRBV15 and TRBJ2-7, with a weak D call TRBD1 (6 bases). CDR1 and CDR2 from the germline V gene are LNHNV and YYDKDF (reference sequence). The CDR3 runs 15 residues. Between the trimmed V and J ends, which lost 0 bases and 3 bases, there was a span of 12 bases. In DNA, the CDR3 is TGTGCCACCAGCAGAGATCAGGGGCGCGGCTACGAGCAGTACTTC. It translates to CATSRDQGRGYEQYF.

V and J are TRBV30 and TRBJ1-2, with 10 bases identical to TRBD1. The CDR3 spans 15 residues. After removal of 2 bases from V and 1 base from J, the junction contained 4 bases not matched to a gene. Germline assignment: CDR1 GTSNPN and CDR2 SVGIG (reference sequence). Here the CDR3 DNA reads TGTGCCTGGAGTCTCGGGACAGGGGTTAACTATGGCTACACCTTC. Its protein product is CAWSLGTGVNYGYTF.

The rearrangement uses TRBV5-1 and TRBJ2-1, with D possibly called TRBD1 or TRBD2 (5 bases each). The CDR3 sequence is 16 residues long. V was pared by 0 bases and J by 0 bases, with 10 bases between. CDR1 is SGHRS, CDR2 YFSETQ, per germline. The CDR3 region is CASSLASGRSYNEQFF. In DNA, the CDR3 is TGCGCCAGCAGCTTGGCATCGGGACGCTCCTACAATGAGCAGTTCTTC.

This rearrangement joins TRBV2 to TRBJ2-3, with TRBD2 matching 8 bases. Germline V gene lookup returns CDR1 SNHLY and CDR2 FYNNEI. The CDR3 covers 15 residues. V lost 5 bases and J lost 2; bases outside the gene matches: 6. CDR3 sequence (DNA): TGTGCCAGCAGTTATTTAGCGGGACACACAGATACGCAGTATTTT. As protein: CASSYLAGHTDTQYF. The entire variable domain, with the rest obtained from reference TRBV2 and TRBJ2-3, is as follows: EPEVTQTPSHQVTQMGQEVILRCVPISNHLYFYWYRQILGQKVEFLVSFYNNEISEKSEIFDDQFSVERPDGSNFTLKIRSTKLEDSAMYFCASSYLAGHTDTQYFGPGTRLTVL.

The chain couples TRBV4-3 to TRBJ2-1; 9 bases are shared with TRBD1. V was clipped by 3 bases and J by 7 bases; unmatched bases: 7. The CDR3 is 15 residues long. Germline CDR1 and CDR2: LGHNA and YSLEER. CDR3 region: CASSQYRDRVNEQFF. For the CDR3, the DNA is TGCGCCAGCAGCCAGTACCGGGACAGGGTGAATGAGCAGTTCTTC.

This clone has just one count. The chain combines TRBV19 with TRBJ1-2, with TRBD1 as a possible D gene (6 bases). The CDR3 spans 16 residues. V lost 3 bases to trimming and J lost 4 bases, with 18 bases between them. The germline CDR1 and CDR2 sequences are LNHDA and SQIVND (reference sequence). The CDR3 sequence is CASSIPRRGGIYGYTF. The CDR3 DNA sequence: TGTGCCAGTAGTATCCCGCGCAGGGGAGGGATCTATGGCTACACCTTC.

For this clone: A junction end diverges from the germline sequence, so it may reflect a read error. The CDR3 region is CASSEAMDGARVF. In DNA, the CDR3 is TGTGCCAGCAGTGAAGCAATGGACGGTGCCAGGGTTTTT. The chain has TRBV2 and TRBJ1-5; D may be TRBD1 (5 bases). The CDR3 totals 13 residues. In germline, CDR1 is SNHLY, CDR2 FYNNEI.

The chain joins TRBV7-8 to TRBJ2-7, with no clear D. With 8 bases removed from V and 0 bases from J, the gap between germline ends came to 14 bases. Germline V CDR1 and CDR2: SGHVS, FQNEAQ. The CDR3 covers 14 residues. Written as DNA, the CDR3 is TGTGCCAGCGGCGACGCCAGGAGCTCCTACGAGCAGTACTTC. This codes for CASGDARSSYEQYF.

In its sample, this clone was seen a few times. J is TRBJ1-4 and V is TRBV6-5; D perhaps matches TRBD1 (6 bases). The CDR3 is 15 amino acids. Germline CDR1 and CDR2: MNHEY and SVGAGI. V lost 0 bases, J lost 3 bases, and 8 bases lay in between. CDR3: CASSYSGAANEKLFF. In DNA, the CDR3 is TGTGCCAGCAGTTACTCGGGGGCAGCTAATGAAAAACTGTTTTTT.

The gene calls are TRBV6-1 and TRBJ2-1, with TRBD2 matching over 11 bases. The CDR3 is 15 residues long. In germline, CDR1 is MNHNS, CDR2 SASEGT. V lost 1 base to trimming and J lost 7 bases; unmatched junction nucleotides: 3. The chain's CDR3 is CASSEGLAGLNEQFF. CDR3 in DNA: TGTGCCAGCAGTGAAGGACTAGCGGGACTGAATGAGCAGTTCTTC.

J is TRBJ1-1 and V is TRBV4-3, with D unclear. CDR3 length equals 15 residues. Germline CDR1 and CDR2: LGHNA and YSLEER. The V end was cut by 0 bases, the J end by 7 bases, with 15 bases between. CDR3 nucleotide sequence: TGCGCCAGCAGCCAAGAGCCCGGGGAATTTATTGAAGCTTTCTTT. Its translation: CASSQEPGEFIEAFF.

The V call is TRBV5-1, the J call TRBJ2-1, with 14 nucleotides matching TRBD2. The ends lost 5 bases at V and 12 bases at J; junction bases unmatched: 10. Germline lookup yields CDR1 SGHRS and CDR2 YFSETQ. The CDR3 consists of 15 residues. The CDR3 region is CASRPPGLAGVGQFF. The CDR3 DNA follows: TGCGCCAGCAGACCCCCGGGACTAGCGGGAGTTGGGCAGTTCTTC.